This entry lists 21 T cell receptor beta chains sequenced from one sample in a study of OX40 agonist ivuxolimab in advanced cancers. Using immunoSEQ multiplex PCR, the repertoire was profiled, and TCRdb retains in-frame clones only, with some absent. Found here are about 95,000 clones, 75% to 90% of them singletons; the top ten hold around 0.34%. The specimen was CD4+ or CD8+ T cells sorted from blood, collected in a trial of the OX40 agonist ivuxolimab. These receptors originate from an adult with an advanced solid tumor such as melanoma, head and neck, liver or kidney cancer.

CDR3 nucleotides: TGTGCCAGCAGCCTAGGGGGCCAGAACACTGAAGCTTTCTTT. This gives the protein CASSLGGQNTEAFF. The chain uses TRBV11-3 and TRBJ1-1; 7 bases agree with TRBD1. CDR3 size: 14 residues. CDR1 is SGHNT, CDR2 YENEEA, per germline. V shed 5 bases and J 1 base; nucleotides not matched to a gene: 4.

This clone has just a few counts. The chain is built from TRBV5-1 and TRBJ2-1; TRBD2 matches at 8 bases. Germline V gives CDR1 SGHRS, CDR2 YFSETQ. J lost 4 bases, V lost 2 bases, and 8 bases had no gene match. This CDR3 is built from 16 residues. CDR3 nucleotide sequence: TGCGCCAGCAGCTTCGGGCGGGAGGAACTTTACAATGAGCAGTTCTTC. Translated, it gives CASSFGREELYNEQFF.

V usage is TRBV7-9 and J usage is TRBJ2-3, with D possibly TRBD1 on 6 matching bases. The V end was cut by 5 bases, the J end by 6 bases, with 15 bases between. There are 14 residues in the CDR3. The V gene's germline CDR1 is SEHNR and CDR2 FQNEAQ (reference sequence). The CDR3 loop reads CASSPQNQGDTQYF. For the CDR3, the DNA is TGTGCCAGCAGCCCTCAAAACCAGGGGGATACGCAGTATTTT.

J is TRBJ1-1 and V is TRBV6-5, with no clear D. Germline assignment: CDR1 MNHEY and CDR2 SVGAGI. Trimming stripped 2 bases from V and 10 bases from J, with 11 bases between. The CDR3 has 12 amino acids. For the CDR3, the DNA is TGTGCCAGCAGTTACGAAGGAATTCGAGCTTTCTTT. Its protein product is CASSYEGIRAFF.

The chain employs TRBV29-1 and TRBJ1-3, with D possibly matching TRBD1 (6 bases). Germline-derived CDR1 and CDR2 are SQVTM and ANQGSEA. CDR3 length equals 14 residues. V shed 6 bases and J shed 0 bases, with 12 bases lying between them. CDR3 in DNA: TGCAGCGTAGGAGAGGACAGCTCTGGAAACACCATATATTTT. It translates to CSVGEDSSGNTIYF.

As DNA, the CDR3 is TGCGCCAGCAGCCGCTCACTAGGGACATACGAGCAGTACTTC. Amino acid sequence: CASSRSLGTYEQYF. The chain combines TRBV5-1 with TRBJ2-7; possibly TRBD1 for D (6 bases). Germline CDR1 and CDR2: SGHRS and YFSETQ. V lost 4 bases and J 4 bases, leaving 15 bases between the germline ends. The CDR3 runs 14 residues.

J is TRBJ2-1 and V is TRBV29-1; D not resolved. Germline V gene data show CDR1 as SQVTM and CDR2 as ANQGSEA. V was trimmed by 3 bases and J by 7 bases, leaving 16 bases between them. This CDR3 contains 14 residues. CDR3 amino acids: CSVDVFASENEQFF. The CDR3 DNA follows: TGCAGCGTTGATGTATTTGCGTCTGAGAATGAGCAGTTCTTC.

The chain couples TRBV11-1 to TRBJ2-3; D is unresolved. The germline gives CDR1 SGHAT, CDR2 FQDESV (reference sequence). The V end was cut by 5 bases, the J end by 2 bases, with 5 bases between. This CDR3 has 12 amino acids. The DNA of the CDR3 is TGTGCCAGCAGCACTGCCACAGATACGCAGTATTTT. Residues: CASSTATDTQYF.

The chain combines TRBV27 with TRBJ1-6, with D possibly being TRBD1 (6 bases). Germline V gene data show CDR1 as MNHEY and CDR2 as SMNVEV (reference sequence). V was shortened by 4 bases and J by 10 bases, with 14 bases between the two germline ends. The CDR3 covers 14 residues. The CDR3 loop is CASSSDTGNSPLHF. In DNA, the CDR3 is TGTGCCAGCAGTTCCGATACAGGGAACTCACCCCTCCACTTT.

The chain couples TRBV28 to TRBJ1-3, with 8 positions matching TRBD1. Germline trimming cut 5 bases from V and 4 bases from J; bases unmatched to any gene: 4. The CDR3 spans 14 residues. Germline V gene lookup returns CDR1 MDHEN and CDR2 SYDVKM. The CDR3 reads CASSLDRGGNTIYF. CDR3 DNA: TGTGCCAGCAGTCTCGACAGGGGAGGAAACACCATATATTTT.

This chain joins TRBV5-4 and TRBJ2-7; a weak D match, TRBD1 (5 bases). The CDR3 is 14 amino acids. Deletions cut 0 bases from V and 3 bases from J, with 10 bases between. The germline gives CDR1 SGHNT, CDR2 YYREEE (reference sequence). DNA for the CDR3: TGTGCCAGCAGCTTGGACAGGCGGATCTACGAGCAGTACTTC. The encoded protein is CASSLDRRIYEQYF. The full variable domain, completed using reference TRBV5-4 and TRBJ2-7, is ETGVTQSPTHLIKTRGQQVTLRCSSQSGHNTVSWYQQALGQGPQFIFQYYREEENGRGNFPPRFSGLQFPNYSSELNVNALELDDSALYLCASSLDRRIYEQYFGPGTRLTVT.

The chain uses TRBV19 and TRBJ2-7; 7 nucleotides line up with TRBD1. The CDR3 consists of 14 residues. Germline CDR1 LNHDA, CDR2 SQIVND (reference sequence). V lost 3 bases, J lost 3 bases, and 5 bases stayed unmatched. The CDR3 protein is CASSIQGTVYEQYF. CDR3 DNA sequence: TGTGCCAGTAGTATCCAGGGGACAGTCTACGAGCAGTACTTC.

The chain combines TRBV7-9 with TRBJ2-1; a possible D gene is TRBD2 (5 bases). The CDR3 loop spans 15 amino acids. CDR1 and CDR2 (germline): SEHNR, FQNEAQ (reference sequence). Trimming removed 5 bases from V and 0 bases from J, with 11 bases in between. The CDR3 reads CASSHRGSSYNEQFF. CDR3 coding DNA: TGTGCCAGCAGCCACCGGGGAAGCTCCTACAATGAGCAGTTCTTC.

This rearrangement joins TRBV4-1 to TRBJ2-5, with TRBD2 as a possible D gene (5 bases). Between the trimmed V and J ends, which lost 3 bases and 2 bases, there was a span of 7 bases. This CDR3 is built from 13 residues. Germline CDR1 is MGHRA and CDR2 is YSYEKL. The CDR3 is CASSHPGQETQYF. CDR3 coding DNA: TGCGCCAGCAGCCACCCGGGACAAGAGACCCAGTACTTC.

This clone was seen only once. The DNA for the CDR3 is TGTGCCAGCAGTAGACTCGGACTAGCGGGCACTTACACCGGGGAGCTGTTTTTT. It is translated as CASSRLGLAGTYTGELFF. This sequence joins TRBV28 and TRBJ2-2; 11 nucleotides agree with TRBD2. The CDR3 totals 18 residues. Germline CDR1 is MDHEN and CDR2 is SYDVKM. V lost 5 bases, J lost 3 bases, and 11 bases stayed unmatched. The entire variable domain, with the rest obtained from reference TRBV28 and TRBJ2-2, is as follows: DVKVTQSSRYLVKRTGEKVFLECVQDMDHENMFWYRQDPGLGLRLIYFSYDVKMKEKGDIPEGYSVSREKKERFSLILESASTNQTSMYLCASSRLGLAGTYTGELFFGEGSRLTVL.

The sample holds one count of this clone. This chain joins TRBV28 and TRBJ1-5; 8 positions agree with TRBD1. The germline CDR1 and CDR2 sequences are MDHEN and SYDVKM. V dropped 1 base and J dropped 6; count of bases not matched to a gene: 5. This CDR3 has 15 residues. This CDR3 reads CASSLFGRGLQPQHF. The CDR3 DNA reads TGTGCCAGCAGTTTATTCGGCAGGGGGCTTCAGCCCCAGCATTTT.

This clone was seen once. The V and J genes are TRBV6-5 and TRBJ1-2; 9 bases are a match to TRBD1. The CDR3 is 12 amino acids. The V and J ends lost 5 bases and 13 bases, in that order; junction bases with no gene match: 8. Germline V gene lookup returns CDR1 MNHEY and CDR2 SVGAGI. The chain's CDR3 is CASSHRDRDCTF. The CDR3 coding sequence is TGTGCCAGCAGTCACCGGGACAGGGACTGCACCTTC.

The V gene is TRBV7-3, the J gene TRBJ2-1; tentatively, D is TRBD2 (6 bases). The length of the CDR3 is 14 residues. The germline V gene encodes CDR1 SGHTA and CDR2 FQGTGA. With 2 bases removed from V and 5 bases from J, the gap between germline ends came to 10 bases. The CDR3 sequence is CASSLGGANNEQFF. In nucleotides, the CDR3 is TGTGCCAGCAGCTTAGGAGGGGCCAACAATGAGCAGTTCTTC.

The V gene is TRBV9, the J gene TRBJ2-5; tentative D call: TRBD2 (6 bases). The CDR3 consists of 16 residues. CDR1 and CDR2 from the germline V gene are SGDLS and YYNGEE. V lost 3 bases and J lost 1, with 16 bases in between. The DNA of the CDR3 is TGTGCCAGCAGCGCCGGTGGAGGGGCCATCCAAGAGACCCAGTACTTC. Amino acid sequence: CASSAGGGAIQETQYF.

The V call is TRBV6-5, the J call TRBJ1-1; possible D gene TRBD1, 6 bases. V dropped 4 bases and J dropped 0 bases, with 12 bases sitting between them. Per the germline V gene, CDR1 is MNHEY and CDR2 is SVGAGI. This CDR3 has 15 amino acids. The CDR3 sequence is CASSSGGTLNTEAFF. The CDR3 region has the DNA TGTGCCAGCAGTTCTGGTGGGACACTGAACACTGAAGCTTTCTTT.

The chain has TRBV9 and TRBJ2-7; 8 positions match TRBD2. This CDR3 is built from 15 residues. CDR1 is SGDLS, CDR2 YYNGEE, per germline. V trimming: 0 bases; J trimming: 4 bases; junction bases outside the gene matches: 6. The CDR3: CASSVAPGGPYEQYF. CDR3 DNA: TGTGCCAGCAGCGTAGCGCCGGGAGGGCCGTACGAGCAGTACTTC.